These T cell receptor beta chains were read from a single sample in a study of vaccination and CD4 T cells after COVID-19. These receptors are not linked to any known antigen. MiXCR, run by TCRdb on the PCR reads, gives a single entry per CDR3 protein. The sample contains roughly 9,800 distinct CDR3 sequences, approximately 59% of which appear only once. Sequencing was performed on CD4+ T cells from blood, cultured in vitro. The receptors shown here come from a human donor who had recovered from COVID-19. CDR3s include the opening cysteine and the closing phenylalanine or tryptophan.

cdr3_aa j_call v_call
CASSPRTGEFYGYTF TRBJ1-2 TRBV9
CASSLRGSGTEAFF TRBJ1-1 TRBV7-9
CASSPTTDYNYGYTF TRBJ1-2 TRBV5-4
CASNDVTGTLNEKLFF TRBJ1-4 TRBV6-1
CASARGVYGTSGAAGTQYF TRBJ2-5 TRBV5-1
CASSLGPRVLQPQHF TRBJ1-5 TRBV7-8
CASSLDRVQPQHF TRBJ1-5 TRBV12-3/TRBV12-4
CSASQGQETQYF TRBJ2-5 TRBV20-1
CASSYRGGNTEAFF TRBJ1-1 TRBV11-2
CASSPGTSGGSSYEQYF TRBJ2-7 TRBV4-3
CSARDRDLGTQYF TRBJ2-5 TRBV20-1
CASRMRTPGKEAFF TRBJ1-1 TRBV6-1
CASSLDRDETQYF TRBJ2-5 TRBV11-2
CASSLGTGGRTGELFF TRBJ2-2 TRBV6-5
CSAESRPDTQYF TRBJ2-3 TRBV20-1
CASTIAGVTDTQYF TRBJ2-3 TRBV12-3/TRBV12-4
CASSLAGPNTGELFF TRBJ2-2 TRBV7-9
CASSFTGGAGNEQFF TRBJ2-1 TRBV11-2